This entry lists 22 T cell receptor beta chains sequenced from one sample in a study of T cell clonality in common variable immunodeficiency (dated by TCRdb to 2015 to 2017). Library generation was performed with the immunoSEQ multiplex PCR assay. Entries here come from immuneACCESS through TCRdb and include only in-frame sequences with V and J called. Some clones fail to appear in such tables; in the studies checked, an unresolved V gene covers under half of the shortfall, and the cause of the remainder is unknown. This sample is represented by 55,000 to 65,000 clones, with no singletons among them. Roughly 1.7% of the sample is held by the ten biggest clonotypes. The material sequenced was peripheral blood mononuclear cells. These receptors were collected from a person aged 18 to 75 in good health.

Many counts were recorded for this clone. The missing CDR3 end, 3 residues past where the read stops, is filled in from the germline J gene. The V and J genes are TRBV5-4 and TRBJ2-1; 7 nucleotides agree with TRBD1. The CDR3 totals 14 residues. Looked up from germline, CDR1 is SGHNT and CDR2 is YYREEE (reference sequence). With 4 bases clipped from V and 9 bases from J, the junction kept 10 bases outside the gene matches. CDR3 residues: CASSALGQSGEQFF. Partial CDR3 DNA: TGTGCCAGCAGCGCCTTGGGACAGTCAGGTGAG.

The sample holds a few counts of this clone. The read ends 3 residues early relative to the CDR3; the germline J gene fills the gap. The chain links TRBV7-2 to TRBJ1-1, with a tentative D call TRBD1 (5 bases). The CDR3 runs 15 residues. CDR1 is SGHTA, CDR2 FQGNSA, per germline. V was cut by 5 bases and J by 2 bases, with 15 bases left in between. Partial CDR3 DNA: TGTGCCAGCAGCCCTTGGGTGGGGGGAAACACTGAA. Translated: CASSPWVGGNTE. In full, the CDR3 is CASSPWVGGNTEAFF.

This clone was counted only a few times. The read ends 3 residues before the CDR3 terminus; that terminus is restored from the germline J gene. The chain is built from TRBV19 and TRBJ2-3; 7 bases are shared with TRBD2. The V and J ends lost 5 bases and 1 base, in that order; junction bases with no gene match: 12. Germline CDR1 and CDR2: LNHDA and SQIVND (reference sequence). This CDR3 comprises 17 residues. The DNA read from the CDR3 is TGTGCCAGTAGTCCGGGCGGGAGTGGATGGGGCACAGATACG. Residues: CASSPGGSGWGTDT. The CDR3, in full, reads CASSPGGSGWGTDTQYF.

With respect to this clone: The read gets to within 3 residues of the CDR3 end, and the germline J gene fills in the rest. The chain links TRBV2 to TRBJ2-5, with 8 bases fitting TRBD1. Germline V lookup: CDR1 SNHLY, CDR2 FYNNEI. This CDR3 is 15 amino acids long. The junction had 9 bases not matched to a gene; V was cut back by 4 bases and J by 5 bases. The sequenced CDR3 bases are TGTGCCAGCAGTGGCTGGACAGGGTCGGGGGAGACC. It translates to CASSGWTGSGET. The full-length CDR3 reads as CASSGWTGSGETQYF.

This clone has ten or more counts. The CDR3 goes on 3 residues after the read ends, and that part is filled in from the germline J gene. The chain employs TRBV5-4 and TRBJ2-4, with 7 bases identical to TRBD1. Germline CDR1 and CDR2: SGHNT and YYREEE (reference sequence). Trimming removed 9 bases from V and 0 bases from J; junction bases left unmatched: 12. This CDR3 contains 16 residues. CDR3 amino acids: CATRRGGQQAKNIQYF. The CDR3 bases that were read are TGTGCCACCCGGAGAGGGGGACAGCAAGCCAAAAACATT.

There are many counts of this clone. The missing CDR3 end, 3 residues past where the read stops, is filled in from the germline J gene. The chain is built from TRBV5-1 and TRBJ2-7; no firm D call. The CDR3 consists of 15 residues. From germline, CDR1 is SGHRS and CDR2 YFSETQ. Trimming stripped 0 bases from V and 2 bases from J, with 12 bases between. The DNA read from the CDR3 is TGCGCCAGCAGCTTGGCAAATGGGCTCGCCTACGAG. It is translated as CASSLANGLAYE. The full CDR3 sequence reads CASSLANGLAYEQYF. The full variable domain, with the rest looked up from reference TRBV5-1 and TRBJ2-7, is KAGVTQTPRYLIKTRGQQVTLSCSPISGHRSVSWYQQTPGQGLQFLFEYFSETQRNKGNFPGRFSGRQFSNSRSEMNVSTLELGDSALYLCASSLANGLAYEQYFGPGTRLTVT.

This clone was observed at least ten times. The sequence runs out 3 residues before the end of the CDR3; the remainder is reconstructed from the germline J gene. The gene calls are TRBV5-1 and TRBJ2-2; 11 bases align to TRBD1. V shed 4 bases, J shed 3 bases, and the junction held 2 bases outside the gene matches. CDR1 is SGHRS, CDR2 YFSETQ, per germline. The CDR3 sequence is 15 residues long. The sequenced part of the CDR3 DNA is TGCGCCAGCAGCGGGGACAGGGGGGACACCGGGGAG. This sequence encodes CASSGDRGDTGE. The entire CDR3 is CASSGDRGDTGELFF.

This clone was seen repeatedly, ten times or more. The read is 3 residues too short to cover the CDR3 end, so that end is filled in from the germline J gene. V usage is TRBV5-1 and J usage is TRBJ2-1, with D possibly being TRBD1 (5 bases). V was pared by 0 bases and J by 3 bases, with 13 bases between. The germline gives CDR1 SGHRS, CDR2 YFSETQ. The CDR3 covers 16 residues. CDR3 DNA (partial): TGCGCCAGCAGCTTGGAATCAGGGCCTAGCTACAATGAG. It yields the protein CASSLESGPSYNE. The entire CDR3 is CASSLESGPSYNEQFF.

There are many counts of this clone. The read terminates 3 residues before the CDR3 end, so the remaining end is supplied by the germline J gene. The chain recombines TRBV4-2 with TRBJ1-4; 7 bases fit TRBD1. V was clipped by 4 bases and J by 7 bases; unmatched bases: 15. CDR3 size: 17 residues. Germline V CDR1 and CDR2: LGHNA, YNFKEQ. CDR3 DNA (partial): TGTGCCAGCAGCCGTAAAGGGGGCGGTTTAATGAGTGAAAAA. It specifies CASSRKGGGLMSEK. Given in full, the CDR3 is CASSRKGGGLMSEKLFF.

This clone was seen ten or more times. The CDR3 is cut off 3 residues early in the read; its end comes from the germline J gene. The gene calls are TRBV5-1 and TRBJ1-1; weak D call: TRBD1 (6 bases). The germline V gene has CDR1 SGHRS and CDR2 YFSETQ. The CDR3 loop spans 13 amino acids. Trimming removed 3 bases from V and 5 bases from J, with 11 bases in between. The CDR3 here is CASSSLQGTEAFF. The part of the CDR3 DNA that was read is TGCGCCAGCAGCTCATTACAGGGAACTGAA. Full variable domain (outside the CDR3, taken from reference TRBV5-1 and TRBJ1-1): KAGVTQTPRYLIKTRGQQVTLSCSPISGHRSVSWYQQTPGQGLQFLFEYFSETQRNKGNFPGRFSGRQFSNSRSEMNVSTLELGDSALYLCASSSLQGTEAFFGQGTRLTVV.

This clone has a count of ten or more. The read ends 3 residues shy of where the CDR3 ends; the end is completed using the germline J gene. The chain couples TRBV9 to TRBJ1-3; D may be TRBD1 (5 bases). Germline lookup yields CDR1 SGDLS and CDR2 YYNGEE. Trimming pared 3 bases from V and 2 bases from J, leaving 12 bases between. The CDR3 has 15 residues. The sequenced CDR3 bases are TGTGCCAGCAGCGACCGGGGGGACGCTGGAAACACC. This codes for CASSDRGDAGNT. The full-length CDR3 reads as CASSDRGDAGNTIYF. Complete variable domain (other parts from reference TRBV9 and TRBJ1-3): DSGVTQTPKHLITATGQRVTLRCSPRSGDLSVYWYQQSLDQGLQFLIQYYNGEERAKGNILERFSAQQFPDLHSELNLSSLELGDSALYFCASSDRGDAGNTIYFGEGSWLTVV.

This clone showed up many times. The sequenced fragment ends 3 residues before the CDR3 boundary, so the rest is inferred from the germline J gene. The chain joins TRBV5-1 to TRBJ2-1; 8 nucleotides align to TRBD1. This CDR3 is 14 amino acids long. Germline V gives CDR1 SGHRS, CDR2 YFSETQ. V lost 1 base and J lost 9; bases outside the gene matches: 6. CDR3 bases read: TGCGCCAGCAGCTTGTTGACAGGGGCGAGTGAG. Its protein is CASSLLTGASE. The full CDR3 sequence reads CASSLLTGASEQFF. Using reference TRBV5-1 and TRBJ2-1 for the parts outside the CDR3, the full variable domain is KAGVTQTPRYLIKTRGQQVTLSCSPISGHRSVSWYQQTPGQGLQFLFEYFSETQRNKGNFPGRFSGRQFSNSRSEMNVSTLELGDSALYLCASSLLTGASEQFFGPGTRLTVL.

This clone was seen repeatedly, ten times or more. The sequenced CDR3 bases are TGTGCCAGCAGTTACGGGACAGGGTCTCGCAATGAG. Its protein is CASSYGTGSRNE. The whole CDR3 sequence is CASSYGTGSRNEQFF. The chain combines TRBV6-2 or TRBV6-3 with TRBJ2-1; 9 nucleotides match TRBD1. The CDR3 goes on 3 residues after the read ends, and that part is filled in from the germline J gene. The V and J ends lost 2 bases and 6 bases, in that order; junction bases with no gene match: 5. The CDR3 length is 15 residues. Germline V gives CDR1 MNHEY, CDR2 SVGEGT.

This clone was seen repeatedly, ten times or more. Read coverage stops 3 residues before the CDR3 terminus; the germline J gene supplies the remainder. The chain is built from TRBV27 and TRBJ2-2; D unresolved. Germline CDR1 and CDR2: MNHEY and SMNVEV (reference sequence). Trimming removed 3 bases at V and 7 bases at J, with 6 bases between. The CDR3 contains 12 residues. The covered CDR3 bases are TGTGCCAGCAGTTTTTTCGGCGGGGAG. Protein sequence: CASSFFGGE. Given in full, the CDR3 is CASSFFGGELFF.

In its sample, this clone was seen many times. The sequenced fragment ends 3 residues before the CDR3 boundary, so the rest is inferred from the germline J gene. This rearrangement joins TRBV13 to TRBJ2-2; the D call may be TRBD1 or TRBD2 (5 bases each). CDR1 and CDR2 (germline): PRHDT, FYEKMQ (reference sequence). The CDR3 covers 13 residues. Trimming pared 8 bases from V and 5 bases from J, leaving 12 bases between. This chain's CDR3 is CASSEGWTGELFF. CDR3 bases read: TGTGCCAGCTCCGAGGGGTGGACCGGGGAG.

Remarks on this clone: The read halts 3 residues ahead of the CDR3 end, with the missing end drawn from the germline J gene. V is TRBV7-8 and J is TRBJ2-3; possible D gene TRBD2, 5 bases. The germline gives CDR1 SGHVS, CDR2 FQNEAQ. The CDR3 is 15 amino acids. The V and J ends lost 5 bases and 0 bases respectively, with 12 bases between them. The CDR3 is CASSLPRTSTDTQYF. The CDR3 bases that were read are TGTGCCAGCAGCCTACCGCGGACTAGCACAGATACG.

This clone was detected ten times or more. The read finishes 3 residues shy of the CDR3 end, and the germline J gene is used to complete it. This chain links TRBV20-1 with TRBJ2-3; maybe TRBD2 (7 bases). Trimming took 3 bases from V and 1 from J, leaving 14 bases between them. The CDR3 is made up of 15 amino acids. Germline V gene lookup returns CDR1 DFQATT and CDR2 SNEGSKA (reference sequence). The covered CDR3 bases are TGCAGTGCTAGGGGCCCCGGGGGGCGCACAGATACG. As protein: CSARGPGGRTDT. The complete CDR3 protein is CSARGPGGRTDTQYF.

This clone came up many times. The read finishes 3 residues shy of the CDR3 end, and the germline J gene is used to complete it. The chain recombines TRBV20-1 with TRBJ2-7, with 12 bases fitting TRBD2. Germline lookup yields CDR1 DFQATT and CDR2 SNEGSKA (reference sequence). The CDR3 is made up of 14 amino acids. V was clipped by 6 bases and J by 0 bases; unmatched bases: 3. The sequenced part of the CDR3 DNA is TGCAGTGCCAGACTAGCGGGAGTCTCCTACGAG. It translates to CSARLAGVSYE. From start to end, the CDR3 is CSARLAGVSYEQYF.

This clone has a count of ten or more. One end of the junction is discordant with germline, which a read error may explain. CDR3 residues: CASSQSTGGETQYF. Incomplete CDR3 DNA: TGTGCTAGCAGCCAAAGCACGGGGGGAGAGACC. V is TRBV7-7 and J is TRBJ2-5, with TRBD2 identical over 7 bases. The read gets to within 3 residues of the CDR3 end, and the germline J gene fills in the rest. The V gene's germline CDR1 is SSHAT and CDR2 FNYEAQ (reference sequence). This CDR3 region has 14 residues.

This clone was recorded many times. The sequenced fragment ends 3 residues before the CDR3 boundary, so the rest is inferred from the germline J gene. This sequence joins TRBV20-1 and TRBJ2-2; possibly TRBD2 for D (5 bases). Germline V gene data show CDR1 as DFQATT and CDR2 as SNEGSKA (reference sequence). There are 15 residues in the CDR3. The V and J ends lost 2 bases and 3 bases respectively, with 13 bases between them. Partial CDR3 DNA: TGCAGTGCTAGATCCCTCGGGGAAGACACCGGGGAG. Translated: CSARSLGEDTGE. The whole CDR3 is CSARSLGEDTGELFF.

The table lists this clone with a few counts. Read sequence stops 3 residues before the CDR3 end, and the germline J gene provides the missing end. The V call is TRBV10-2, the J call TRBJ2-4; D not certain. The V end lost 3 bases, the J end lost 0 bases, and 6 bases lay between the germline ends. Germline V gene sequence: CDR1 WSHSY, CDR2 SAAADI. CDR3 size: 14 residues. The CDR3 region is CASSDGGAKNIQYF. CDR3 bases read: TGCGCCAGCAGTGACGGCGGAGCCAAAAACATT.

CDR3 in amino acids: CASSLLAREVASSTDTQYF. The part of the CDR3 DNA that was read is TGTGCCAGCAGTCTACTAGCCCGGGAGGTCGCCTCTAGCACAGATACG. The chain is built from TRBV2 and TRBJ2-3; 7 nucleotides agree with TRBD2. The CDR3 end is not reached by the read, which stops 3 residues before it; the germline J gene fills it in. Unmatched junction bases numbered 17, after V lost 5 bases and J lost 0 bases. The CDR3 totals 19 residues. Germline lookup yields CDR1 SNHLY and CDR2 FYNNEI.